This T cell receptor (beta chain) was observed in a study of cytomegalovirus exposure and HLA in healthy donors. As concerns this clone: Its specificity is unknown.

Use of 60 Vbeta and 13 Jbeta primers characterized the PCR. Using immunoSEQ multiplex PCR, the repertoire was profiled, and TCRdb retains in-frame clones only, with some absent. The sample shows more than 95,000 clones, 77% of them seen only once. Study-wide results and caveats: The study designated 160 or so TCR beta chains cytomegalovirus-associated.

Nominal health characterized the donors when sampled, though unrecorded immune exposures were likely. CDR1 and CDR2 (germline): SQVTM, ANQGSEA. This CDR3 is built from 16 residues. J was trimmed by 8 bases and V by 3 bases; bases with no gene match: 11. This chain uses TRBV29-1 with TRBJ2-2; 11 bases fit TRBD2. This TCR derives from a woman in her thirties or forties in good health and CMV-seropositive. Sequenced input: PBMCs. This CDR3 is CSVEGSLSGRAGELFF. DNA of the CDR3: TGCAGCGTTGAGGGAAGCCTTAGCGGGAGGGCTGGGGAGCTGTTTTTT.